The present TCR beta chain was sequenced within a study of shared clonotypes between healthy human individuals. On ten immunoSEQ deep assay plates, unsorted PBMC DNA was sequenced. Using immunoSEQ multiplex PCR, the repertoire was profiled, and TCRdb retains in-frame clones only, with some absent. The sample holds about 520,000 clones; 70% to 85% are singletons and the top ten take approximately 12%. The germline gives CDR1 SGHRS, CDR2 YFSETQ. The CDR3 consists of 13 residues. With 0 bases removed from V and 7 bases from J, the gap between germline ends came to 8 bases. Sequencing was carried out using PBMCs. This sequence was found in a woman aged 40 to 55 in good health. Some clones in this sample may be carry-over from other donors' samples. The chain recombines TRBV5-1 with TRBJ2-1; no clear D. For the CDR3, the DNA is TGCGCCAGCAGCTTGGCCCGTTTAAATGAGCAGTTCTTC. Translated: CASSLARLNEQFF.